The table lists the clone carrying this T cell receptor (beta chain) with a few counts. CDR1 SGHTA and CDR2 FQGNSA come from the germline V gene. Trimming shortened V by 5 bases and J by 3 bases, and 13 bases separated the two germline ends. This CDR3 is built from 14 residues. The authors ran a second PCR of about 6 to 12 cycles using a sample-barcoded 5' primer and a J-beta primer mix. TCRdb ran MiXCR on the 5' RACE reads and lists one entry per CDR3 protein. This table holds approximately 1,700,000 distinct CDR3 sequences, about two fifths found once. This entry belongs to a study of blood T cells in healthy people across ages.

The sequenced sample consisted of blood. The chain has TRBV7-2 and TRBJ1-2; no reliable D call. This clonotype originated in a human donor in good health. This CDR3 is CASSRGPQDYGYTF. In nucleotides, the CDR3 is TGTGCCAGCAGCAGAGGTCCTCAAGACTATGGCTACACCTTC.